Listed here are 12 T cell receptor beta chains from one sample, sequenced in a study of blood T cell repertoires in COVID-19. Clones were sequenced by immunoSEQ multiplex PCR, and TCRdb holds only the in-frame ones, with some missing. The repertoire has a few hundred thousand clones, about 90% of them found once; the top ten carry 2.5% to 3.5%. Sequences were obtained from PBMCs or T cells enriched from blood (not recorded which). Receptors originate from a woman aged 25 to 45 who had recovered from COVID-19.

This sequence joins TRBV7-9 and TRBJ1-4; possibly TRBD1 for D (5 bases). V lost 0 bases to trimming and J lost 10 bases, with 12 bases between them. Germline CDR1 and CDR2: SEHNR and FQNEAQ (reference sequence). The CDR3 covers 14 residues. The CDR3 nucleotides are TGTGCCAGCAGCTTAGCCGGTGGGGCCGTAAAACTGTTTTTT. Encoded protein: CASSLAGGAVKLFF.

J is TRBJ2-1 and V is TRBV10-1; 9 positions agree with TRBD1. V was clipped by 4 bases and J by 4 bases; unmatched bases: 5. Germline CDR1 reads WNHNN; CDR2 reads SYGVQD (reference sequence). This CDR3 spans 15 amino acids. This CDR3 reads CASSADRGVYNEQFF. The CDR3 nucleotides read TGCGCCAGCAGTGCAGACAGGGGGGTATACAATGAGCAGTTCTTC.

The chain links TRBV28 to TRBJ2-7, with 10 bases aligning to TRBD2. V trimming: 8 bases; J trimming: 3 bases; junction bases outside the gene matches: 10. The CDR3 has 15 residues. The germline gives CDR1 MDHEN, CDR2 SYDVKM. CDR3 sequence reads: CASSSPGLAIYEQYF. The CDR3 bases are TGTGCCAGCTCATCTCCGGGACTAGCGATCTACGAGCAGTACTTC.

This chain joins TRBV11-2 and TRBJ2-2; weak D call: TRBD2 (6 bases). Germline CDR1 SGHAT, CDR2 FQNNGV. This CDR3 is built from 17 residues. Trimming removed 5 bases from V and 0 bases from J, with 16 bases in between. This CDR3 reads CASSLRAGLANTGELFF. The DNA for the CDR3 is TGTGCCAGCAGCCTCAGGGCGGGACTGGCGAACACCGGGGAGCTGTTTTTT.

The V gene is TRBV4-1, the J gene TRBJ2-1, with D tentatively TRBD2 (6 bases). The V end lost 0 bases, the J end lost 0 bases, and 9 bases lay between the germline ends. The CDR3 consists of 16 residues. Germline CDR1 reads MGHRA; CDR2 reads YSYEKL. CDR3 region: CASSQDGGVSYNEQFF. The CDR3, as DNA: TGCGCCAGCAGCCAAGATGGAGGGGTCTCCTACAATGAGCAGTTCTTC.

DNA for the CDR3: TGTGCCACCAGCAGAGATACCCTCGGACAGGGAGACTATGGCTACACCTTC. Its protein product is CATSRDTLGQGDYGYTF. This rearrangement joins TRBV15 to TRBJ1-2, with 8 bases lining up with TRBD1. The CDR3 spans 17 residues. Losses at the gene ends were 0 bases for V and 3 bases for J; bases not matched to a gene: 9. The germline CDR1 and CDR2 sequences are LNHNV and YYDKDF (reference sequence).

V is TRBV19 and J is TRBJ2-7, with 9 bases aligning to TRBD1. This CDR3 has 12 residues. V lost 9 bases to trimming and J lost 3 bases; unmatched junction nucleotides: 3. Looked up from germline, CDR1 is LNHDA and CDR2 is SQIVND (reference sequence). The CDR3 DNA sequence: TGTGCCAGCTGGACAGGGGTCTACGAGCAGTACTTC. As protein: CASWTGVYEQYF.

The CDR3 DNA reads as TGTGCCAGCAGCTTATCGGGGACAGGGCGGGGTGGCTACACCTTC. Its translation is CASSLSGTGRGGYTF. The chain combines TRBV7-8 with TRBJ1-2, with TRBD1 matching 9 bases. The junction had 8 bases not matched to a gene; V was cut back by 2 bases and J by 7 bases. The CDR3 has 15 residues. Germline V gene data show CDR1 as SGHVS and CDR2 as FQNEAQ.

This chain connects TRBV7-9 to TRBJ1-2; 7 nucleotides align to TRBD1. This CDR3 contains 17 residues. Germline lookup yields CDR1 SEHNR and CDR2 FQNEAQ (reference sequence). V lost 1 base to trimming and J lost 3 bases; unmatched junction nucleotides: 11. CDR3 sequence: CASSLGRGRDRDYGYTF. The DNA of the CDR3 is TGTGCCAGCAGCTTAGGGCGCGGGCGGGACAGAGACTATGGCTACACCTTC. The full variable domain, its missing parts supplied by reference TRBV7-9 and TRBJ1-2, is DTGVSQNPRHKITKRGQNVTFRCDPISEHNRLYWYRQTLGQGPEFLTYFQNEAQLEKSRLLSDRFSAERPKGSFSTLEIQRTEQGDSAMYLCASSLGRGRDRDYGYTFGSGTRLTVV.

The table lists this clone with a count of one. The chain has TRBV19 and TRBJ1-2, with D possibly being TRBD1 (6 bases). The CDR3 contains 15 residues. Germline CDR1 and CDR2: LNHDA and SQIVND (reference sequence). V was pared by 2 bases and J by 8 bases, with 18 bases between. DNA for the CDR3: TGTGCCAGTAGTATAACTGGCGTTACAGGGTACGGCTACACCTTC. The encoded protein is CASSITGVTGYGYTF.

The CDR3 is CASSQRDRNTEAFF. CDR3 nucleotide sequence: TGTGCCAGCAGCCAACGGGACAGAAACACTGAAGCTTTCTTT. The V call is TRBV13, the J call TRBJ1-1; 7 bases agree with TRBD1. This CDR3 is built from 14 residues. CDR1 is PRHDT, CDR2 FYEKMQ, per germline (reference sequence). The V segment lost 5 bases and the J segment 2 bases; nucleotides outside the gene matches: 5. The full variable domain, completed using reference TRBV13 and TRBJ1-1, is AAGVIQSPRHLIKEKRETATLKCYPIPRHDTVYWYQQGPGQDPQFLISFYEKMQSDKGSIPDRFSAQQFSDYHSELNMSSLELGDSALYFCASSQRDRNTEAFFGQGTRLTVV.

The CDR3 bases are TGTGCCAGCAGCTTAGGTAGGACTAAAGGGGCCAAAAACATTCAGTACTTC. It specifies CASSLGRTKGAKNIQYF. The chain employs TRBV7-8 and TRBJ2-4, with D possibly TRBD2 on 6 matching bases. Germline V gives CDR1 SGHVS, CDR2 FQNEAQ. The V end lost 1 base, the J end lost 1 base, and 14 bases lay between the germline ends. This CDR3 has 17 residues. The full variable domain, with the rest looked up from reference TRBV7-8 and TRBJ2-4, is GAGVSQSPRYKVAKRGQDVALRCDPISGHVSLFWYQQALGQGPEFLTYFQNEAQLDKSGLPSDRFFAERPEGSVSTLKIQRTQQEDSAVYLCASSLGRTKGAKNIQYFGAGTRLSVL.